The 25 T cell receptor beta chains reported below all come from one sample, sequenced in a study of shared clonotypes between healthy human individuals. Clones were sequenced by immunoSEQ multiplex PCR, and TCRdb holds only the in-frame ones, with some missing. This sample yields a few million clones, of which about 90% are seen a single time; approximately 0.39% belongs to the top ten. Sequenced input: naive CD4+ T cells from PBMCs. This sample's subset: CD45RA+ positively selected. These receptors came from a man aged 18-30 years in good health. Some clones in this sample may be carry-over from other donors' samples.

The V gene is TRBV19, the J gene TRBJ2-3; D possibly corresponds to TRBD2 (5 bases). Germline V lookup: CDR1 LNHDA, CDR2 SQIVND (reference sequence). The germline V and J ends were trimmed by 2 bases and 0 bases, with 12 bases remaining between them. The CDR3 sequence is 16 residues long. The CDR3 DNA follows: TGTGCCAGTAGTATATTGCGGGCGACTAGCACAGATACGCAGTATTTT. Protein: CASSILRATSTDTQYF.

V usage is TRBV6-5 and J usage is TRBJ1-1; tentative D call: TRBD1 (5 bases). Germline V CDR1 and CDR2: MNHEY, SVGAGI. Trimming took 0 bases from V and 7 from J, leaving 9 bases between them. The CDR3 consists of 13 residues. The CDR3 DNA reads TGTGCCAGCAGTTACTCAACAGGCTTTGAAGCTTTCTTT. It specifies CASSYSTGFEAFF.

The J gene is TRBJ1-5, the V gene TRBV29-1; D might be TRBD1 (6 bases). V was trimmed by 6 bases and J by 2 bases, leaving 11 bases between them. Germline CDR1 and CDR2: SQVTM and ANQGSEA. The CDR3 totals 13 residues. CDR3 bases: TGCAGCGTACGGGGACAAGGCAATCAGCCCCAGCATTTT. Encoded protein: CSVRGQGNQPQHF.

V and J are TRBV28 and TRBJ1-2; maybe TRBD1 (6 bases). V was pared by 7 bases and J by 2 bases, with 14 bases between. Germline-derived CDR1 and CDR2 are MDHEN and SYDVKM. This CDR3 region has 14 residues. The CDR3 coding sequence is TGTGCCAGCAACCCCTTGGGGGCCAACTATGGCTACACCTTC. Amino acid sequence: CASNPLGANYGYTF.

The chain has TRBV19 and TRBJ2-2; possibly TRBD1 or TRBD2 for D (5 bases each). Trimming shortened V by 6 bases and J by 7 bases, and 15 bases separated the two germline ends. Germline V gene sequence: CDR1 LNHDA, CDR2 SQIVND (reference sequence). The CDR3 runs to 14 residues. CDR3 residues: CASSTEERGGELFF. The CDR3, as DNA: TGTGCCAGTAGCACCGAGGAGAGGGGCGGGGAGCTGTTTTTT. The full variable domain, completed using reference TRBV19 and TRBJ2-2, is DGGITQSPKYLFRKEGQNVTLSCEQNLNHDAMYWYRQDPGQGLRLIYYSQIVNDFQKGDIAEGYSVSREKKESFPLTVTSAQKNPTAFYLCASSTEERGGELFFGEGSRLTVL.

This clone was found once. The rearrangement uses TRBV7-9 and TRBJ1-6; the D is unclear. This CDR3 has 13 amino acids. Germline V CDR1 and CDR2: SEHNR, FQNEAQ (reference sequence). Trimming cost V 1 base and J 9 bases, with 7 bases left between them. CDR3 sequence (DNA): TGTGCCAGCAGCTTAGTCCGGGCTTCACCCCTCCACTTT. Encoded protein: CASSLVRASPLHF.

The chain recombines TRBV6-5 with TRBJ1-2, with a weak D call TRBD1 (5 bases). Trimming cost V 7 bases and J 14 bases, with 23 bases left between them. From germline, CDR1 is MNHEY and CDR2 SVGAGI. CDR3 size: 13 residues. CDR3 sequence reads: CASIVLFSAGATF. The CDR3 region has the DNA TGTGCCAGCATTGTATTGTTTTCCGCTGGGGCGACCTTC.

This rearrangement joins TRBV7-9 to TRBJ2-3; maybe TRBD1 (5 bases). V gave up 5 bases and J gave up 2 bases, with 11 bases separating them. The CDR3 length is 14 residues. Germline CDR1 is SEHNR and CDR2 is FQNEAQ (reference sequence). CDR3 sequence reads: CASSTRQFTDTQYF. The CDR3 coding sequence is TGTGCCAGCAGCACCCGACAGTTCACAGATACGCAGTATTTT.

The V gene is TRBV28, the J gene TRBJ1-1; D is undetermined. The CDR3 is made up of 13 amino acids. The germline CDR1 and CDR2 sequences are MDHEN and SYDVKM. The V end was cut by 10 bases, the J end by 2 bases, with 14 bases between. The CDR3 DNA reads TGTGCCATCAACACACGTATAAACACTGAAGCTTTCTTT. Its translation is CAINTRINTEAFF. Looking up the rest from reference TRBV28 and TRBJ1-1 gives the full variable domain: DVKVTQSSRYLVKRTGEKVFLECVQDMDHENMFWYRQDPGLGLRLIYFSYDVKMKEKGDIPEGYSVSREKKERFSLILESASTNQTSMYLCAINTRINTEAFFGQGTRLTVV.

The chain combines TRBV28 with TRBJ1-2; 8 nucleotides align to TRBD1. This CDR3 is built from 14 residues. CDR1 and CDR2 (germline): MDHEN, SYDVKM. J was trimmed by 8 bases and V by 5 bases; bases with no gene match: 10. Here the CDR3 DNA reads TGTGCCAGCAGTCGACCAGGACAGGGCTACGGCTACACCTTC. Protein: CASSRPGQGYGYTF.

Regarding this clone: This same CDR3 is encoded by further DNA sequences in the sample. The V call is TRBV6-1, the J call TRBJ2-7; 11 nucleotides line up with TRBD2. The CDR3 consists of 16 residues. The V and J ends lost 1 base and 2 bases, in that order; junction bases with no gene match: 4. Germline CDR1 is MNHNS and CDR2 is SASEGT. CDR3 sequence: CASSEGTSGSTYEQYF. CDR3 nucleotide sequence: TGTGCCAGCAGTGAAGGGACTAGCGGGTCTACCTACGAGCAGTACTTC.

This rearrangement joins TRBV5-1 to TRBJ2-1; 8 positions agree with TRBD2. The CDR3 sequence is 15 residues long. Germline V CDR1 and CDR2: SGHRS, YFSETQ. V lost 0 bases and J lost 6; bases outside the gene matches: 5. CDR3 DNA: TGCGCCAGCAGCTTGGTATTAGCGGGGCCCAATGAGCAGTTCTTC. It codes for CASSLVLAGPNEQFF. The whole variable domain, filled in from reference TRBV5-1 and TRBJ2-1, reads KAGVTQTPRYLIKTRGQQVTLSCSPISGHRSVSWYQQTPGQGLQFLFEYFSETQRNKGNFPGRFSGRQFSNSRSEMNVSTLELGDSALYLCASSLVLAGPNEQFFGPGTRLTVL.

The chain employs TRBV4-3 and TRBJ1-2; tentative D call: TRBD1 (5 bases). This CDR3 is built from 15 residues. Germline V gene sequence: CDR1 LGHNA, CDR2 YSLEER. Deletions cut 1 base from V and 5 bases from J, with 14 bases between. Here the CDR3 DNA reads TGCGCCAGCAGCCAAGTAAAGGGGCCGGGATATGGCTACACCTTC. Its translation: CASSQVKGPGYGYTF.

V usage is TRBV27 and J usage is TRBJ2-7, with D perhaps matching TRBD2 (5 bases). Germline values: CDR1 MNHEY, CDR2 SMNVEV (reference sequence). The CDR3 spans 15 residues. V lost 0 bases and J 3 bases, leaving 12 bases between the germline ends. This CDR3 is CASSLSGTGNYEQYF. For the CDR3, the DNA is TGTGCCAGCAGTTTATCAGGCACGGGAAACTACGAGCAGTACTTC.

This clone was seen a single time. This chain links TRBV6-1 with TRBJ1-4; D remains unclear. The germline V and J ends were trimmed by 7 bases and 8 bases, with 14 bases remaining between them. The length of the CDR3 is 13 residues. Germline values: CDR1 MNHNS, CDR2 SASEGT. CDR3 DNA sequence: TGTGCCAGCAATGAGGAGGGAAGGGAAAAACTGTTTTTT. Its protein is CASNEEGREKLFF.

The rearrangement joins TRBV7-2 to TRBJ2-5, with 12 bases that match TRBD1. The CDR3 has 15 amino acids. CDR1 and CDR2 (germline): SGHTA, FQGNSA. Trimming cost V 4 bases and J 5 bases; bases outside gene matches: 5. The DNA for the CDR3 is TGTGCCAGCAGCTGGGGACAGGGGGCTTTCGAGACCCAGTACTTC. This gives the protein CASSWGQGAFETQYF.

This clone has more than one count but fewer than ten. This rearrangement joins TRBV29-1 to TRBJ1-1; D may be TRBD1 (5 bases). V was shortened by 2 bases and J by 5 bases, with 12 bases between the two germline ends. The CDR3 sequence is 13 residues long. In germline, CDR1 is SQVTM, CDR2 ANQGSEA. CDR3 DNA sequence: TGCAGCGTTGAATCCCAGGGAGGGACTGAAGCTTTCTTT. This gives the protein CSVESQGGTEAFF.

V and J are TRBV5-4 and TRBJ2-7; unclear D gene. Per the germline V gene, CDR1 is SGHNT and CDR2 is YYREEE (reference sequence). Trimming pared 0 bases from V and 5 bases from J, leaving 9 bases between. The CDR3 has 13 amino acids. The CDR3 coding sequence is TGTGCCAGCAGCTTGGCGGGTCTCCACGAGCAGTACTTC. Its translation: CASSLAGLHEQYF.

CDR3 sequence (DNA): TGTGCCAGCAGTTACTCGGCGGGACCAAAGCTAGATACGCAGTATTTT. This gives the protein CASSYSAGPKLDTQYF. The chain has TRBV6-5 and TRBJ2-3; weak D call: TRBD2 (6 bases). The CDR3 is 16 residues long. The V and J ends lost 0 bases and 5 bases respectively, with 15 bases between them. The germline V gene has CDR1 MNHEY and CDR2 SVGAGI.

This rearrangement joins TRBV9 to TRBJ1-4; TRBD1 might be the D (6 bases). Germline lookup yields CDR1 SGDLS and CDR2 YYNGEE. The CDR3 is 17 amino acids. Deletions cut 3 bases from V and 8 bases from J, with 23 bases between. CDR3 in DNA: TGTGCCAGCAGCGCACAAGTACTCACAGGGAGTGGAGAAAAACTGTTTTTT. Protein product: CASSAQVLTGSGEKLFF.

The chain links TRBV21-1 to TRBJ2-4. TRBV21-1 is described as a pseudogene. The CDR3 covers 16 residues. DNA of the CDR3: TGTGCCAGCAGCAATCGGTCAGTCCGAGCCAAAAACATTCAGTACTTC. This sequence encodes CASSNRSVRAKNIQYF.

V is TRBV2 and J is TRBJ2-3, with D possibly being TRBD1 or TRBD2 (5 bases each). The CDR3 runs to 13 residues. Trimming left V 10 bases short and J 1 base short, with 12 bases between. The germline V gene has CDR1 SNHLY and CDR2 FYNNEI. DNA for the CDR3: TGTGCCACCGCCGGGACCCGCACAGATACGCAGTATTTT. It yields the protein CATAGTRTDTQYF.

The chain links TRBV4-1 to TRBJ2-3; no reliable D call. Trimming took off 2 bases at V and 5 bases at J, with 11 bases between the two ends. The germline gives CDR1 MGHRA, CDR2 YSYEKL. The CDR3 consists of 14 residues. This CDR3 is CASSQSPAGDTQYF. The CDR3 region has the DNA TGCGCCAGCAGCCAAAGTCCGGCCGGAGATACGCAGTATTTT.

The rearrangement joins TRBV6-5 to TRBJ1-2; a possible D gene is TRBD1 (6 bases). The CDR3 spans 14 residues. Trimming cost V 0 bases and J 7 bases, with 12 bases left between them. CDR1 is MNHEY, CDR2 SVGAGI, per germline. For the CDR3, the DNA is TGTGCCAGCAGTTACTCGAGGACAGCCCCTGGCTACACCTTC. It is translated as CASSYSRTAPGYTF.

This CDR3 reads CASSYMRAGGPQNIQYF. The CDR3 bases are TGTGCCAGCAGCTATATGAGAGCGGGAGGGCCTCAAAACATTCAGTACTTC. This chain joins TRBV7-3 and TRBJ2-4; the match to TRBD2 covers 10 bases. The V gene's germline CDR1 is SGHTA and CDR2 FQGTGA. The CDR3 has 17 residues. Trimming took 4 bases from V and 5 from J; bases not matched to a gene: 11.